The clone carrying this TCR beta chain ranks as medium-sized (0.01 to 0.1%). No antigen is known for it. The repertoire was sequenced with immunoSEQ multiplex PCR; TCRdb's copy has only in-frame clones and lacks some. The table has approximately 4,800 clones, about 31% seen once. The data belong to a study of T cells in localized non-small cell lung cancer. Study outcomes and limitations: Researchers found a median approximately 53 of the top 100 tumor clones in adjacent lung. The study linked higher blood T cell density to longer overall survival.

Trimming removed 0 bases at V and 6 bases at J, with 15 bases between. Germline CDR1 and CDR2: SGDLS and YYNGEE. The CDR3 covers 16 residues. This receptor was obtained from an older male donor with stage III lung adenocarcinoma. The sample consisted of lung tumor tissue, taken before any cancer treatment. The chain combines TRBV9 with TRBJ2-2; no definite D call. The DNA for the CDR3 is TGTGCCAGCAGCGTAGGAGTTCAGGTTCGGGCCGGGGAGCTGTTTTTT. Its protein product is CASSVGVQVRAGELFF.